Listed below are T cell receptor beta chains from one sample, sequenced in a study of T cell responses to AZD1222 COVID-19 vaccine. This table comes from immunoSEQ multiplex PCR, and its TCRdb copy is limited to in-frame clones, with some not included. The repertoire holds 95,000 to 110,000 clones, with about 89% as singletons. The sample consisted of peripheral blood, taken 28 days after the second AZD1222 dose. Receptor source: an adult who received the AZD1222 COVID-19 vaccine. Both conserved end residues are part of each CDR3. Each record gives: clone size, V gene, D gene, J gene, CDR3 DNA, CDR3 protein. The D gene is left open where the match is weak. Size is stated for part of the rows, as once, few or many counts, or as a class when the clone is expanded.

.	TRBV5-6	.	TRBJ1-3	TGTGCCAGCAGCACTGGGACAAGCTCTGGAAACACCATATATTTT	CASSTGTSSGNTIYF
once	TRBV2	.	TRBJ2-7	TGTGCCAGCAGTGAAGTCGGGAGAGGCGAGCAGTACTTC	CASSEVGRGEQYF
.	TRBV5-1	TRBD1	TRBJ2-7	TGCGCCAGCAGCTGGACAGGGGAATACGAGCAGTACTTC	CASSWTGEYEQYF
.	TRBV12-3/TRBV12-4	.	TRBJ2-7	TGTGCCAGCAGCCCAACAAGAACCTACGAGCAGTACTTC	CASSPTRTYEQYF
.	TRBV2	TRBD2	TRBJ2-7	TGTGCCAGCAGTGAGTCCCTGACTAGCGGGAGAACACACGAGCAGTACTTC	CASSESLTSGRTHEQYF
.	TRBV30	.	TRBJ1-4	TGTGCCTGGAGTGAGGGCCGGGATGAAAAACTGTTTTTT	CAWSEGRDEKLFF
.	TRBV7-2	TRBD1	TRBJ1-4	TGTGCCAGCAGCCCCCGGACAGGAGTTCGTGAAAAACTGTTTTTT	CASSPRTGVREKLFF
.	TRBV5-1	.	TRBJ1-6	TGCGCCAGCAGCTTGGAGGCCGTAGGGGTGAGCTCCTATAATTCACCCCTCCACTTT	CASSLEAVGVSSYNSPLHF
.	TRBV6-2/TRBV6-3	.	TRBJ2-7	TGTGCCAGCAGCCTAACAGGGATCGAGCAGTACTTC	CASSLTGIEQYF
.	TRBV5-6	TRBD2	TRBJ2-3	TGTGCCAGCAGCTTCGGCGCGGGGGGGCAGTATACGCAGTATTTT	CASSFGAGGQYTQYF
.	TRBV5-6	.	TRBJ2-6	TGTGCCAGCAGCCTCAGCAACTCTGGGGCCAACGTCCTGACTTTC	CASSLSNSGANVLTF
few	TRBV3-1/TRBV3-2	.	TRBJ1-4	TGTGCCAGCAGCCCCGGTCCGACGGGGGAAAAACTGTTTTTT	CASSPGPTGEKLFF
.	TRBV15	TRBD2	TRBJ2-7	TGTGCCACCAGCAGAGATAGCGGGGGCTCCTACGAGCAGTACTTC	CATSRDSGGSYEQYF
once	TRBV10-3	.	TRBJ1-2	TGTGCCATCAGTGAGTTCGAGCCTACTTACACCTTC	CAISEFEPTYTF
.	TRBV7-9	.	TRBJ1-2	TGTGCCAGCAGCTTAGGGGACACCTATGGCTACACCTTC	CASSLGDTYGYTF
.	TRBV9	TRBD1	TRBJ1-1	TGTGCCAGCAGCGTAGAGGACAGGGGACGGTTGAACACTGAAGCTTTCTTT	CASSVEDRGRLNTEAFF
once	TRBV7-8	.	TRBJ1-4	TGTGCCAGCAGCTACAGGCCAGGGGATGAAAAACTGTTTTTT	CASSYRPGDEKLFF
.	TRBV12-5	TRBD1	TRBJ1-1	TGTGCTAGCAGAAGGGACAGAGTGAACACTGAAGCTTTCTTT	CASRRDRVNTEAFF
.	TRBV5-4	.	TRBJ2-3	TGTGCCAGCAGCATCACAGATACGCAGTATTTT	CASSITDTQYF
.	TRBV28	TRBD2	TRBJ2-7	TGTGCCAGCACAATGACAGCGGGGAACGAGCAGTACTTC	CASTMTAGNEQYF
.	TRBV18	TRBD1	TRBJ1-2	TGTGCCAGCTCACCATCGACAGGGGATGGCTACACCTTC	CASSPSTGDGYTF
.	TRBV2	.	TRBJ2-5	TGTGCCAGCAGTTGGGACACCGCGACCCAGTACTTC	CASSWDTATQYF
.	TRBV28	.	TRBJ1-6	TGTGCCAGCAGCCCCTTAAAGCAGAATAATTCACCCCTCCACTTT	CASSPLKQNNSPLHF
.	TRBV27	.	TRBJ1-6	TGTGCCAGCACGACAGTTTTTAATTCACCCCTCCACTTT	CASTTVFNSPLHF
.	TRBV19	.	TRBJ1-1	TGTGCCAGTAGTATAGTTGGGGGCGACACTGAAGCTTTCTTT	CASSIVGGDTEAFF
.	TRBV28	.	TRBJ1-1	TGTGCCAGCATGGAGAACACTGAAGCTTTCTTT	CASMENTEAFF
few	TRBV30	.	TRBJ1-2	TGTGCCTGGAGTGTCGGACTGGGCTATGGCTACACCTTC	CAWSVGLGYGYTF
.	TRBV14	TRBD2	TRBJ2-3	TGTGCCAGCAGCCAACGGGTCGTAGCGGGGGGCTGGGATACGCAGTATTTT	CASSQRVVAGGWDTQYF
.	TRBV9	.	TRBJ2-2	TGTGCCAGCAGCGTAGAGTACACCGGGGAGCTGTTTTTT	CASSVEYTGELFF
.	TRBV7-9	TRBD2	TRBJ2-1	TGTGCCAGCTTCAGGGGGACTAGCGGGGACTATGAGCAGTTCTTC	CASFRGTSGDYEQFF
.	TRBV24-1	.	TRBJ1-2	TGTGCCACCACCGAGGGAGAAACTAACTATGGCTACACCTTC	CATTEGETNYGYTF
.	TRBV4-1	TRBD1	TRBJ1-1	TGCGCCAGCAGCCACCGGACAGGCATGAACACTGAAGCTTTCTTT	CASSHRTGMNTEAFF
.	TRBV18	.	TRBJ2-1	TGTGCCAGCACCAACACAGGAGAGCAGTTCTTC	CASTNTGEQFF
.	TRBV6-6	.	TRBJ2-5	TGTGCCAGCAGTTACCGAACAGGTCGGGAGACCCAGTACTTC	CASSYRTGRETQYF
.	TRBV18	TRBD1	TRBJ2-2	TGTGCCAGCTCACCCTGGCCAGGGGGCCCGATCGGGGAGCTGTTTTTT	CASSPWPGGPIGELFF
.	TRBV20-1	.	TRBJ2-7	TGCAGTGCTAGTCGCGGGACTGCATCCTACGAGCAGTACTTC	CSASRGTASYEQYF
.	TRBV11-2	.	TRBJ2-1	TGTGCCAGCACCAAGACCCTGCCGAGCTCCTACAATGAGCAGTTCTTC	CASTKTLPSSYNEQFF
.	TRBV6-2/TRBV6-3	TRBD2	TRBJ2-7	TGTGCCAGCAGTTACATGGCGGGAGGGTACGAGCAGTACTTC	CASSYMAGGYEQYF
.	TRBV15	TRBD1	TRBJ1-2	TGTGCCACCAGCAGAGACCTTGGGGCAGGGGGCGCGGATGGCTACACCTTC	CATSRDLGAGGADGYTF
.	TRBV3-1/TRBV3-2	.	TRBJ2-7	TGTGCCAGCAGCCAATTCAGGGGTAGGTACGAGCAGTACTTC	CASSQFRGRYEQYF
.	TRBV27	TRBD2	TRBJ2-7	TGTGCCAGCAGTTACCGGACTAGTTACGAGCAGTACTTC	CASSYRTSYEQYF
.	TRBV4-2	.	TRBJ1-4	TGTGCCAGCAGCCAAGAGCCTGGGCCAGGTGAAAAACTGTTTTTT	CASSQEPGPGEKLFF